A single T cell receptor beta chain is shown here with its context. The sample carries other DNA sequences with the same CDR3. Treatment of the sample: oral pan-JAK inhibitor, 5-10 mg twice daily. PBMCs provided sorted CD4+ and CD8+ T cells. This sample is part of a study of CD8+ T cells in alopecia areata. Study-level background: Treated patients swallowed 5 to 10 mg of oral tofacitinib twice daily.

CDR1 is GTSNPN, CDR2 SVGIG, per germline (reference sequence). V was clipped by 4 bases and J by 0 bases, with 9 bases between them. This CDR3 has 13 amino acids. Extracted from the samples, RNA was reverse transcribed into cDNA to serve as the sequencing template. Libraries were prepared by immunoSEQ multiplex PCR; TCRdb keeps only in-frame clonotypes and omits some of them. The repertoire has about 260,000 clones, about 62% of them found once; the top ten carry 0.93%. The chain combines TRBV30 with TRBJ1-1; D is unclear. This material consisted of CD4+ T cells sorted from blood, taken at roughly week 52, from a patient treated with tofacitinib. The origin of this receptor is a human donor with alopecia areata. Here the CDR3 DNA reads TGTGCCTGGACGGGCCAAATGAACACTGAAGCTTTCTTT. Its translation: CAWTGQMNTEAFF.